The 20 T cell receptor beta chains in this list originate from one sample, sequenced in a study of blood T cell repertoires in COVID-19. Profiled with immunoSEQ multiplex PCR; TCRdb holds only in-frame clones, not every one. The sample comprises around 24,000 clones, approximately 80% of which are singletons, and less than 15% rests with the top ten. Sequencing was done on a sample of peripheral blood. The receptors stem from a man older than 75 with active or convalescent COVID-19.

There are a few counts of this clone. V is TRBV15 and J is TRBJ2-5; D is undetermined. With 0 bases removed from V and 4 bases from J, the gap between germline ends came to 6 bases. The V gene's germline CDR1 is LNHNV and CDR2 YYDKDF (reference sequence). This CDR3 region has 13 residues. CDR3 loop: CATSRDERETQYF. The CDR3 DNA reads TGTGCCACCAGCAGAGATGAGAGAGAGACCCAGTACTTC. The full variable domain, rest sourced from reference TRBV15 and TRBJ2-5, is DAMVIQNPRYQVTQFGKPVTLSCSQTLNHNVMYWYQQKSSQAPKLLFHYYDKDFNNEADTPDNFQSRRPNTSFCFLDIRSPGLGDTAMYLCATSRDERETQYFGPGTRLLVL.

This rearrangement joins TRBV11-2 to TRBJ2-5, with TRBD2 matching 8 bases. Looked up from germline, CDR1 is SGHAT and CDR2 is FQNNGV. V was pared by 5 bases and J by 5 bases, with 7 bases of the junction left unmatched. This CDR3 is built from 14 residues. CDR3 in amino acids: CASSLGRGRETQYF. The CDR3 region has the DNA TGTGCCAGCAGCCTCGGGAGGGGTCGGGAGACCCAGTACTTC. The full variable domain, its missing parts supplied by reference TRBV11-2 and TRBJ2-5, is EAGVAQSPRYKIIEKRQSVAFWCNPISGHATLYWYQQILGQGPKLLIQFQNNGVVDDSQLPKDRFSAERLKGVDSTLKIQPAKLEDSAVYLCASSLGRGRETQYFGPGTRLLVL.

This clone has only a few counts. The chain joins TRBV2 to TRBJ1-6; 8 bases fit TRBD1. The ends lost 8 bases at V and 3 bases at J; junction bases unmatched: 0. CDR1 is SNHLY and CDR2 is FYNNEI in the germline V gene. The CDR3 loop spans 13 amino acids. The CDR3 loop is CASGTGYNSPLHF. In DNA form, the CDR3 reads TGTGCCAGCGGGACAGGCTATAATTCACCCCTCCACTTT.

This clone was recorded a few times. V gene TRBV18 combines with J gene TRBJ1-2; maybe TRBD1 (6 bases). V lost 1 base, J lost 5 bases, and 14 bases lay in between. Germline values: CDR1 KGHSH, CDR2 LQKENI. The CDR3 is 15 amino acids. CDR3: CASSPQGQPTYGYTF. The CDR3 DNA follows: TGTGCCAGCTCACCACAAGGACAGCCTACTTATGGCTACACCTTC. Full variable domain (outside the CDR3, taken from reference TRBV18 and TRBJ1-2): NAGVMQNPRHLVRRRGQEARLRCSPMKGHSHVYWYRQLPEEGLKFMVYLQKENIIDESGMPKERFSAEFPKEGPSILRIQQVVRGDSAAYFCASSPQGQPTYGYTFGSGTRLTVV.

This clone was seen only a few times. The rearrangement links TRBV4-3 to TRBJ1-2, with TRBD1 matching over 9 bases. V shed 7 bases, J shed 7 bases, and the junction held 10 bases outside the gene matches. CDR3 length equals 14 residues. CDR1 and CDR2 from the germline V gene are LGHNA and YSLEER. CDR3 in DNA: TGCGCCAGCACACCGGGACAGGGTTATTCTGGCTACACCTTC. Protein: CASTPGQGYSGYTF.

The count of this clone is one. The chain uses TRBV9 and TRBJ1-3, with 7 bases identical to TRBD1. Germline V gives CDR1 SGDLS, CDR2 YYNGEE. V lost 3 bases and J lost 2; bases outside the gene matches: 8. The CDR3 is 16 residues long. In DNA form, the CDR3 reads TGTGCCAGCAGCGCCTTACCCGGGACAGCTGGAAACACCATATATTTT. This sequence encodes CASSALPGTAGNTIYF. The full variable domain, with the rest looked up from reference TRBV9 and TRBJ1-3, is DSGVTQTPKHLITATGQRVTLRCSPRSGDLSVYWYQQSLDQGLQFLIQYYNGEERAKGNILERFSAQQFPDLHSELNLSSLELGDSALYFCASSALPGTAGNTIYFGEGSWLTVV.

V usage is TRBV3-1 (or the pseudogene TRBV3-2) and J usage is TRBJ1-1; 9 bases line up with TRBD1. This CDR3 region has 14 residues. Looked up from germline, CDR1 is LGHDT and CDR2 is YNNKEL (reference sequence). J gave up 5 bases and V 4 bases, and 5 bases lay outside the gene matches. The CDR3 bases are TGTGCCAGCAGCCCTACAGGGGGCAGGACTGAAGCTTTCTTT. Its translation: CASSPTGGRTEAFF.

There are a few counts of this clone. The identical CDR3 is also encoded by other nucleotide sequences in the sample. J is TRBJ2-7 and V is TRBV19, with a possible D match to TRBD1 (6 bases). Germline CDR1 LNHDA, CDR2 SQIVND (reference sequence). V was trimmed by 2 bases and J by 3 bases, leaving 14 bases between them. The CDR3 consists of 15 residues. The CDR3 loop is CASSIWGPTGYEQYF. In DNA, the CDR3 is TGTGCCAGTAGTATATGGGGCCCGACAGGCTACGAGCAGTACTTC.

This clone was counted between two and nine times. The chain combines TRBV15 with TRBJ1-4, with 8 bases matching TRBD1. Germline CDR1 reads LNHNV; CDR2 reads YYDKDF (reference sequence). The CDR3 is 17 amino acids. Losses at the gene ends were 0 bases for V and 8 bases for J; bases not matched to a gene: 11. As DNA, the CDR3 is TGTGCCACCAGCAGAGAGCAGACCGGGACAGGAATCGAAAAACTGTTTTTT. Translation: CATSREQTGTGIEKLFF.

This chain connects TRBV5-1 to TRBJ1-4; 8 positions agree with TRBD1. CDR1 is SGHRS and CDR2 is YFSETQ in the germline V gene. This CDR3 contains 15 residues. Trimming removed 3 bases from V and 8 bases from J; junction bases left unmatched: 9. CDR3 nucleotide sequence: TGCGCCAGCAGCTCGGACAGGGCGTCAGGGGAAAAACTGTTTTTT. It yields the protein CASSSDRASGEKLFF.

The chain is built from TRBV4-3 and TRBJ2-2; D perhaps matches TRBD2 (7 bases). The CDR3 is 17 amino acids. V dropped 0 bases and J dropped 5 bases, with 16 bases sitting between them. The germline CDR1 and CDR2 sequences are LGHNA and YSLEER. The CDR3, as DNA: TGCGCCAGCAGCCAAGATCCCGGGGGGCTAAGGACCGGGGAGCTGTTTTTT. It encodes CASSQDPGGLRTGELFF.

The chain joins TRBV18 to TRBJ2-1; TRBD2 matches at 11 bases. The germline V gene has CDR1 KGHSH and CDR2 LQKENI. The V gene end was trimmed by 1 base and the J gene end by 4 bases; junction bases not matched to a gene: 12. The CDR3 length is 19 residues. For the CDR3, the DNA is TGTGCCAGCTCACCACGAAATTCCGGGACTAGCGGATTATACAATGAGCAGTTCTTC. Its protein is CASSPRNSGTSGLYNEQFF.

The rearrangement joins TRBV18 to TRBJ2-1, with 12 bases matching TRBD2. Germline CDR1 and CDR2: KGHSH and LQKENI. Trimming removed 0 bases from V and 4 bases from J; junction bases left unmatched: 10. This CDR3 has 19 amino acids. CDR3 sequence: CASSPPSPLGLAGYNEQFF. Written as DNA, the CDR3 is TGTGCCAGCTCACCACCTTCCCCTCTGGGACTAGCGGGTTACAATGAGCAGTTCTTC.

The V gene is TRBV28, the J gene TRBJ2-6, with a possible D match to TRBD1 (6 bases). V lost 5 bases and J 2 bases, leaving 10 bases between the germline ends. Germline V gene sequence: CDR1 MDHEN, CDR2 SYDVKM. This CDR3 contains 15 residues. CDR3 sequence: CASSRHRAGANVLTF. Written as DNA, the CDR3 is TGTGCCAGCAGTAGACACAGGGCTGGGGCCAACGTCCTGACTTTC.

The rearrangement joins TRBV19 to TRBJ2-6, with 7 bases lining up with TRBD2. Germline loops: CDR1 LNHDA, CDR2 SQIVND (reference sequence). This CDR3 is 15 amino acids long. V shed 6 bases, J shed 0 bases, and the junction held 2 bases outside the gene matches. The CDR3 sequence: CASSPGGSGANVLTF. CDR3 in DNA: TGTGCCAGTAGCCCGGGGGGCTCTGGGGCCAACGTCCTGACTTTC.

The chain combines TRBV6-2 or TRBV6-3 with TRBJ1-1; a weak D match, TRBD1 (5 bases). Germline V CDR1 and CDR2: MNHEY, SVGEGT. This CDR3 spans 13 amino acids. V was trimmed by 5 bases and J by 11 bases, leaving 18 bases between them. In nucleotides, the CDR3 is TGTGCCAGCAGTCTATACAGGAGCGCCAATGCTTTCTTT. It specifies CASSLYRSANAFF.

The chain couples TRBV28 to TRBJ2-7; 10 bases line up with TRBD1. The CDR3 loop spans 15 amino acids. The ends lost 1 base at V and 3 bases at J; junction bases unmatched: 3. The germline V gene encodes CDR1 MDHEN and CDR2 SYDVKM. Written as DNA, the CDR3 is TGTGCCAGCAGTTTATTGGGACAGGGGAACTACGAGCAGTACTTC. Its translation is CASSLLGQGNYEQYF.

The chain employs TRBV10-3 and TRBJ1-2, with 9 bases identical to TRBD1. CDR1 and CDR2 (germline): ENHRY, SYGVKD. Germline trimming cut 0 bases from V and 5 bases from J; bases unmatched to any gene: 7. This CDR3 is 16 amino acids long. The CDR3: CAISESSTGGSYGYTF. The CDR3 nucleotides are TGTGCCATCAGTGAGTCTTCGACAGGGGGTTCGTATGGCTACACCTTC.

The gene calls are TRBV5-1 and TRBJ2-3; TRBD2 aligns across 7 bases. The trim removed 1 base at V and 0 bases at J, leaving 8 bases unmatched. CDR1 and CDR2 from the germline V gene are SGHRS and YFSETQ. The CDR3 extends over 17 amino acids. This CDR3 reads CASSLFRVSGSTDTQYF. As DNA, the CDR3 is TGCGCCAGCAGCTTGTTTCGGGTTAGCGGGAGCACAGATACGCAGTATTTT.

This clone is a singleton in its sample. The rearrangement uses TRBV18 and TRBJ2-5; 8 nucleotides agree with TRBD1. Trimming at V came to 5 bases and at J to 5 bases, leaving 10 bases not matched to a gene. CDR1 is KGHSH, CDR2 LQKENI, per germline. CDR3 length equals 15 residues. CDR3 protein: CASSSEQGVEETQYF. The CDR3 DNA reads TGTGCCAGCTCATCGGAACAGGGGGTAGAGGAGACCCAGTACTTC.